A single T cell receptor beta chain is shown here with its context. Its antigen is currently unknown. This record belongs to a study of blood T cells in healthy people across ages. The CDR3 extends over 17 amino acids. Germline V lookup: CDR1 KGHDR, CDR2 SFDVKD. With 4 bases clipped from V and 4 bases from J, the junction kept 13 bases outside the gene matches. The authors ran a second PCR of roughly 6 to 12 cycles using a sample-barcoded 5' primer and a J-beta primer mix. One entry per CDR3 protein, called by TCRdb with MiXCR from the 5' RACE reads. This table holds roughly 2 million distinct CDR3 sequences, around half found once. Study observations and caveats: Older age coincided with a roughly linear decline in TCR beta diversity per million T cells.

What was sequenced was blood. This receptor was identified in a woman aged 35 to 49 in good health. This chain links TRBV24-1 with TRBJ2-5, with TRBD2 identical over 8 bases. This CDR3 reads CATSDPTPGLGGETQYF. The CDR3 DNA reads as TGTGCCACCAGTGACCCAACCCCGGGACTAGGAGGAGAGACCCAGTACTTC.